This T cell receptor beta chain was sequenced for a study of cytomegalovirus exposure and HLA in healthy donors. General study results and limits: A later analysis by the authors found several of the most significant clusters apparently linked to common viral pathogens.

The PCR ran on 60 Vbeta and 13 Jbeta primers. Some clones are missing from TCRdb's copy, which holds only in-frame ones; the method was immunoSEQ multiplex PCR. The data show about 160,000 clones, 85% seen once. Turning to this clone: Antigen unknown.

The sample comprised PBMCs. The clonotype was recovered from a boy aged 2 to 10 in good health and CMV-seronegative.

This chain's CDR3 is CASRSGADTQYF. In nucleotides, the CDR3 is TGTGCCAGCAGGTCGGGAGCAGATACGCAGTATTTT. This chain uses TRBV7-6 with TRBJ2-3; a possible D gene is TRBD2 (6 bases). This CDR3 has 12 residues. Germline CDR1 and CDR2: SGHVS and FNYEAQ. V was shortened by 6 bases and J by 4 bases, with 8 bases between the two germline ends.